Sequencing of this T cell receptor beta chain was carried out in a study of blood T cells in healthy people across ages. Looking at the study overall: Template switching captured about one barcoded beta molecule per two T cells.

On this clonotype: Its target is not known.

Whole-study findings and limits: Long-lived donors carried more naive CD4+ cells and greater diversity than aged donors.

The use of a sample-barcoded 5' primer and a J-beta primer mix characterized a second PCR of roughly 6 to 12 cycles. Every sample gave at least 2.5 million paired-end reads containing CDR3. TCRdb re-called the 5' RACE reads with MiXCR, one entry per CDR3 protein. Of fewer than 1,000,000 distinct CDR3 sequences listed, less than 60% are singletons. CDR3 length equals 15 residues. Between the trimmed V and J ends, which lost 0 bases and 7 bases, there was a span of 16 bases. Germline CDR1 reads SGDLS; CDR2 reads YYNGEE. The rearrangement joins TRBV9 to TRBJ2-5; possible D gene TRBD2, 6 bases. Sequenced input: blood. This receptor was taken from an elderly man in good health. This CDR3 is CASSVGTTSTGTQYF. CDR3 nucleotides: TGTGCCAGCAGCGTAGGGACTACCAGTACGGGGACCCAGTACTTC.